A single sample gave rise to the 3 T cell receptor beta chains below, sequenced in a study of CD8+CD57+ T cells in acquired aplastic anemia. Genomic DNA was employed as the template in profiling TCR beta VDJ and CDR3. Via MiXCR, TCRdb re-called the reads, giving one row per CDR3 protein. The sample consists of some 120,000 distinct CDR3 sequences, around 50% of them appearing once. Sequenced sample: sorted CD4+, CD8+, or CD8+CD57+ T cells (not recorded which) from PBMCs. All receptors come from a human donor in good health, serving as a control.

This clonotype was detected many times. The chain has TRBV20-1 and TRBJ2-1; 9 bases map to TRBD2. The CDR3 is 15 amino acids. Germline loops: CDR1 DFQATT, CDR2 SNEGSKA (reference sequence). After removal of 6 bases from V and 0 bases from J, the junction contained 6 bases not matched to a gene. This CDR3 is CSALAGTSSYNEQFF. Here the CDR3 DNA reads TGCAGTGCCCTAGCGGGGACCAGCTCCTACAATGAGCAGTTCTTC.

To note about this clonotype: A much larger clone differs from this one at a single base, so this may be a read error. V usage is TRBV5-4 and J usage is TRBJ1-1, with D possibly TRBD1 on 5 matching bases. Trimming left V 0 bases short and J 4 bases short, with 10 bases between. Per the germline V gene, CDR1 is SGHNT and CDR2 is YYREEE (reference sequence). This CDR3 region has 14 residues. DNA for the CDR3: TGTGCCAGCAGCTTGGTAGCGGGGACCACTGAAGCTTTCTTT. Its protein is CASSLVAGTTEAFF. The full variable domain, rest sourced from reference TRBV5-4 and TRBJ1-1, is ETGVTQSPTHLIKTRGQQVTLRCSSQSGHNTVSWYQQALGQGPQFIFQYYREEENGRGNFPPRFSGLQFPNYSSELNVNALELDDSALYLCASSLVAGTTEAFFGQGTRLTVV.

This clonotype is judged medium-sized. The genes are TRBV15 and TRBJ1-2; possible D gene TRBD1, 5 bases. V lost 1 base and J lost 3, with 9 bases in between. The CDR3 consists of 14 residues. CDR1 is LNHNV and CDR2 is YYDKDF in the germline V gene (reference sequence). The CDR3 protein is CATSRGGDDYGYTF. The CDR3 bases are TGTGCCACCAGCAGAGGGGGGGACGACTATGGCTACACCTTC.